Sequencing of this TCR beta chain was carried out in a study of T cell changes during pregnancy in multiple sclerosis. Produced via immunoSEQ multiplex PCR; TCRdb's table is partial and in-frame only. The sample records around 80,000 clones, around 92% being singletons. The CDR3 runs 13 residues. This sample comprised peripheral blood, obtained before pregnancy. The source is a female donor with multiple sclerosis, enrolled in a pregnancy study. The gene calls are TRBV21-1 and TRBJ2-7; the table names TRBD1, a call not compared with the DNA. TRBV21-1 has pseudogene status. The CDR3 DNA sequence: TGTGCCAGCAGCATGACAGGTCCAGGGGAGCAGTACTTC. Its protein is CASSMTGPGEQYF.